A selection of T cell receptor beta chains follows, all from one sample in a study of graft-versus-host responses after intestinal transplantation. Here immunoSEQ multiplex PCR was the method, and the copy in TCRdb shows in-frame clones only, minus some. The sample lists 20,000 to 30,000 clones, 40% occurring once. The sequenced sample was alloreactive CD4+ T cells from a mixed lymphocyte reaction culture, obtained before intestinal transplant. The receptors were sampled from a human patient who received an intestinal transplant. The CDR3 runs from the conserved cysteine through the conserved F or W. D genes are given only for firm matches. Size is stated for part of the rows, as once, few or many counts, or as a class when the clone is expanded.

J,D,size,V,DNA,CDR3
TRBJ1-2,.,few,TRBV11-2,TGTGCCAGCAGCTTAGATCCGGGGGTGGGTGGCTACACCTTC,CASSLDPGVGGYTF
TRBJ2-1,.,.,TRBV5-6,TGTGCCAGCAGTTATTACAATGAGCAGTTCTTC,CASSYYNEQFF
TRBJ2-1,.,.,TRBV6-5,TGTGCCAGCAGTTCCCGGGACAATGAGCAGTTCTTC,CASSSRDNEQFF
TRBJ1-3,.,few,TRBV19,TGTGCCAGTAGTACCATTTACAGTGGAACTGGAAACACCATATATTTT,CASSTIYSGTGNTIYF
TRBJ1-5,.,.,TRBV19,TGTGCCAGTAGGGACACCCTCGCACGGGTTAATCAGCCCCAGCATTTT,CASRDTLARVNQPQHF
TRBJ1-2,.,.,TRBV5-4,TGTGCCAGCAGCTTGCCCGAGGGAGGCTACACCTTC,CASSLPEGGYTF
TRBJ1-2,.,.,TRBV6-5,TGTGCCAGCAGTTACACGGACAGTCCCTACACCTTC,CASSYTDSPYTF
TRBJ2-3,.,.,TRBV2,TGTGCCAGCAGCCCTGGGGTCACAGGTACGCAGTATTTT,CASSPGVTGTQYF
TRBJ1-1,TRBD1,medium-sized,TRBV6-6,TGTGCCAGCAGTACCCGGGACAGTTGGGTGAACACTGAAGCTTTCTTT,CASSTRDSWVNTEAFF
TRBJ2-6,.,.,TRBV27,TGTGCCAGCAGGGAGGCTCTCAGCTCTGGGGCCAACGTCCTGACTTTC,CASREALSSGANVLTF
TRBJ1-1,.,.,TRBV4-3,TGCGCCAGCAGCCAAGAGGAGGGGTACACTGAAGCTTTCTTT,CASSQEEGYTEAFF
TRBJ2-7,.,.,TRBV30,TGTGCCTGGAGAGGGGACTTTAGCTCCTACGAGCAGTACTTC,CAWRGDFSSYEQYF
TRBJ2-5,TRBD2,.,TRBV6-5,TGTGCCAGCAGGTTGGGACTAGCGGGCCCAGAGACCCAGTACTTC,CASRLGLAGPETQYF
TRBJ2-7,.,.,TRBV6-1,TGTGCCAGCAGTCCCGCTACAGGAGTCTACGAGCAGTACTTC,CASSPATGVYEQYF
TRBJ2-2,.,few,TRBV4-1,TGCGCCAGCAGCCAAGCTTACGGGAGTATGGTCGGGGAGCTGTTTTTT,CASSQAYGSMVGELFF
TRBJ2-2,.,.,TRBV25-1,TGTGCCAGCAGTGGACTTAGAGCCGGGGAGCTGTTTTTT,CASSGLRAGELFF
TRBJ2-5,.,.,TRBV29-1,TGCAGCGTTGACGTCCAGCAAGAGACCCAGTACTTC,CSVDVQQETQYF